Shown below are 10 T cell receptor beta chains from a single sample sequenced in a study of cytomegalovirus exposure and HLA in healthy donors. Amplification used 60 Vbeta primers and 13 Jbeta primers. TCRdb's table, derived via immunoSEQ multiplex PCR, lists solely in-frame clones and lacks some. This table has 65,000 to 100,000 clones, more than 70% appearing once. The sequencing input was PBMCs. These receptors were obtained from a middle-aged man in good health and CMV-seronegative.

The chain carries TRBV6-4 and TRBJ2-4; 10 positions match TRBD2. This CDR3 has 14 residues. The V gene end was trimmed by 5 bases and the J gene end by 8 bases; junction bases not matched to a gene: 6. The germline CDR1 and CDR2 sequences are MRHNA and SNTAGT. The CDR3 sequence is CASSRAGGPDIQYF. The CDR3 DNA is TGTGCCAGCAGTAGAGCGGGGGGGCCGGACATTCAGTACTTC.

The rearrangement uses TRBV7-3 and TRBJ2-1; TRBD2 might be the D (6 bases). This CDR3 has 16 residues. Trimming left V 2 bases short and J 2 bases short, with 13 bases between. Germline V gene data show CDR1 as SGHTA and CDR2 as FQGTGA. The chain's CDR3 is CASSLVGTQTYNEQFF. DNA of the CDR3: TGTGCCAGCAGCTTAGTCGGGACTCAGACCTACAATGAGCAGTTCTTC.

The chain combines TRBV6-6 with TRBJ1-2; 8 nucleotides agree with TRBD1. The CDR3 is made up of 14 amino acids. Germline-derived CDR1 and CDR2 are MNHNY and SVGAGI (reference sequence). J was trimmed by 8 bases and V by 2 bases; bases with no gene match: 7. CDR3 DNA: TGTGCCAGCAGTTACACTAGGACAGGGTCGGGCTACACCTTC. Protein sequence: CASSYTRTGSGYTF.

The chain has TRBV5-6 and TRBJ2-1; 9 nucleotides align to TRBD1. Looked up from germline, CDR1 is SGHDT and CDR2 is YYEEEE. Trimming cost V 6 bases and J 9 bases; bases outside gene matches: 16. This CDR3 has 16 residues. As DNA, the CDR3 is TGTGCCAGCACCCTGCTTATAAGGACAGGGGCGGGTGAGCAGTTCTTC. This encodes CASTLLIRTGAGEQFF. Full variable domain (missing parts from reference TRBV5-6 and TRBJ2-1): DAGVTQSPTHLIKTRGQQVTLRCSPKSGHDTVSWYQQALGQGPQFIFQYYEEEERQRGNFPDRFSGHQFPNYSSELNVNALLLGDSALYLCASTLLIRTGAGEQFFGPGTRLTVL.

J is TRBJ1-5 and V is TRBV6-5; D remains ambiguous. The CDR3 consists of 13 residues. Germline V gene data show CDR1 as MNHEY and CDR2 as SVGAGI. V was clipped by 6 bases and J by 2 bases, with 8 bases between them. CDR3 DNA: TGTGCCAGCAGGCGGGGTGGCAATCAGCCCCAGCATTTT. Translating it yields CASRRGGNQPQHF.

The gene calls are TRBV19 and TRBJ1-1; TRBD1 matches 7 bases. V dropped 6 bases and J dropped 6; count of bases not matched to a gene: 1. The germline V gene has CDR1 LNHDA and CDR2 SQIVND (reference sequence). The CDR3 sequence is 11 residues long. The CDR3 DNA sequence: TGTGCCAGTAGCCAGGGGGCTGAAGCTTTCTTT. It codes for CASSQGAEAFF.

The chain links TRBV19 to TRBJ2-3; 10 bases fit TRBD1. Per the germline V gene, CDR1 is LNHDA and CDR2 is SQIVND (reference sequence). Losses at the gene ends were 1 base for V and 9 bases for J; bases not matched to a gene: 10. This CDR3 has 16 residues. The CDR3 DNA sequence: TGTGCCAGTAGTATAGCCTTGACAGGGGGCTTCGGGACGCAGTATTTT. This encodes CASSIALTGGFGTQYF.

The chain carries TRBV6-5 and TRBJ2-5; 7 bases map to TRBD1. This CDR3 comprises 15 residues. V lost 5 bases and J lost 1; bases outside the gene matches: 7. CDR1 and CDR2 from the germline V gene are MNHEY and SVGAGI. Here the CDR3 reads CASSLWGQTQETQYF. The CDR3 DNA follows: TGTGCCAGCAGTCTCTGGGGACAGACCCAAGAGACCCAGTACTTC.

The V gene is TRBV15, the J gene TRBJ2-7, with TRBD1 matching 8 bases. The CDR3 consists of 16 residues. Germline V lookup: CDR1 LNHNV, CDR2 YYDKDF (reference sequence). V trimming: 1 base; J trimming: 2 bases; junction bases outside the gene matches: 7. The CDR3: CATSRANRGSTYEQYF. The DNA for the CDR3 is TGTGCCACCAGCAGAGCAAACAGGGGGTCTACCTACGAGCAGTACTTC.

The chain couples TRBV6-5 to TRBJ2-5, with D possibly matching TRBD2 (6 bases). The DNA end is more similar to TRBJ2-7, so the J call may be wrong. The CDR3 loop spans 16 amino acids. The germline CDR1 and CDR2 sequences are MNHEY and SVGAGI. The CDR3 nucleotides are TGTGCCAGCAGTTACTCGTTCGGGGAGGACTTCTACGAGCAGTACTTC. As protein: CASSYSFGEDFYEQYF.